What follows are 8 T cell receptor beta chains derived from one specimen sequenced in a study of CD8+ T cells in alopecia areata. Investigators isolated RNA and reverse transcribed it into cDNA to act as the sequencing template. Sequencing used immunoSEQ multiplex PCR; TCRdb keeps in-frame clones, though not all of them. This table holds roughly 250,000 clones, 65% to 70% found once. The sample was CD4+ T cells sorted from blood, taken at week 0. The receptor source for this set is a human donor with alopecia areata.

The rearrangement uses TRBV4-3 and TRBJ2-2; possibly TRBD1 for D (6 bases). Germline assignment: CDR1 LGHNA and CDR2 YSLEER. V lost 1 base and J lost 5, with 8 bases in between. The CDR3 contains 14 residues. The DNA of the CDR3 is TGCGCCAGCAGCCAAGGGACAGTGACCGGGGAGCTGTTTTTT. This codes for CASSQGTVTGELFF.

CDR3 DNA: TGTGCCAGCAGCGTGACAGGGGGCGCCTACAATGAGCAGTTCTTC. Its protein product is CASSVTGGAYNEQFF. This chain joins TRBV9 and TRBJ2-1; 10 nucleotides agree with TRBD1. The germline gives CDR1 SGDLS, CDR2 YYNGEE. CDR3 length: 15 amino acids. V lost 2 bases to trimming and J lost 2 bases; unmatched junction nucleotides: 1. The whole variable domain, filled in from reference TRBV9 and TRBJ2-1, reads DSGVTQTPKHLITATGQRVTLRCSPRSGDLSVYWYQQSLDQGLQFLIQYYNGEERAKGNILERFSAQQFPDLHSELNLSSLELGDSALYFCASSVTGGAYNEQFFGPGTRLTVL.

The chain carries TRBV29-1 and TRBJ2-7, with 9 bases that match TRBD2. Germline V gene sequence: CDR1 SQVTM, CDR2 ANQGSEA. The V and J ends lost 2 bases and 0 bases, in that order; junction bases with no gene match: 14. The CDR3 runs 18 residues. The CDR3 loop is CSVERLAGPMEGSYEQYF. The CDR3 region has the DNA TGCAGCGTTGAACGCCTAGCGGGGCCAATGGAGGGCTCCTACGAGCAGTACTTC.

A few counts support this clone. The V call is TRBV6-5, the J call TRBJ1-3; 7 nucleotides align to TRBD1. With 9 bases clipped from V and 0 bases from J, the junction kept 8 bases outside the gene matches. This CDR3 region has 15 residues. Germline V gene lookup returns CDR1 MNHEY and CDR2 SVGAGI. DNA of the CDR3: TGTGCCAGTCGGGACAGCTTCAGCTCTGGAAACACCATATATTTT. Amino acids: CASRDSFSSGNTIYF.

This chain connects TRBV5-1 to TRBJ2-1, with 7 bases matching TRBD2. The CDR3 extends over 14 amino acids. Trimming removed 4 bases from V and 6 bases from J; junction bases left unmatched: 7. Germline assignment: CDR1 SGHRS and CDR2 YFSETQ. The DNA for the CDR3 is TGCGCCAGCAGCCCGAGAGCGGGGCTCAATGAGCAGTTCTTC. Its protein is CASSPRAGLNEQFF.

The gene calls are TRBV5-1 and TRBJ2-2; 7 bases map to TRBD1. This CDR3 has 16 amino acids. With 5 bases clipped from V and 1 base from J, the junction kept 8 bases outside the gene matches. Germline V gives CDR1 SGHRS, CDR2 YFSETQ. CDR3 sequence reads: CASRTNRGLNTGELFF. The CDR3 nucleotides are TGCGCCAGCAGGACGAACAGGGGTTTGAACACCGGGGAGCTGTTTTTT.

This chain uses TRBV6-5 with TRBJ2-5; D may be TRBD1 or TRBD2 (5 bases each). The V gene lost 6 bases and the J gene lost 2 bases, with 13 bases spanning the gap. The CDR3 consists of 14 residues. Germline CDR1 is MNHEY and CDR2 is SVGAGI. CDR3 residues: CASSPWDPQETQYF. In nucleotides, the CDR3 is TGTGCCAGCAGCCCCTGGGACCCTCAAGAGACCCAGTACTTC.

The rearrangement links TRBV27 to TRBJ1-4; 9 nucleotides match TRBD1. The CDR3 sequence is 14 residues long. Germline loops: CDR1 MNHEY, CDR2 SMNVEV (reference sequence). J lost 3 bases, V lost 6 bases, and 2 bases had no gene match. In DNA form, the CDR3 reads TGTGCCAGCAGCTACAGGGGGCCTAATGAAAAACTGTTTTTT. It yields the protein CASSYRGPNEKLFF.